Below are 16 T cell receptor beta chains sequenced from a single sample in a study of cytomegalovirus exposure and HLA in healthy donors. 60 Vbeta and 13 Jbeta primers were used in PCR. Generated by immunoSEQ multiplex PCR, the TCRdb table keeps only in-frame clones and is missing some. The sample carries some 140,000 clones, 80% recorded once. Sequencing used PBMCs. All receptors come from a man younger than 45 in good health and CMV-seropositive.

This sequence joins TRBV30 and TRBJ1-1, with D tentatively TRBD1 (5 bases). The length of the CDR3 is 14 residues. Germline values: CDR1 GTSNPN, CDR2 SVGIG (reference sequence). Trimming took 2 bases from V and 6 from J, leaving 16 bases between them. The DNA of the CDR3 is TGTGCCTGGAGTTGGCGCAGGGAGGTTTCTGAAGCTTTCTTT. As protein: CAWSWRREVSEAFF.

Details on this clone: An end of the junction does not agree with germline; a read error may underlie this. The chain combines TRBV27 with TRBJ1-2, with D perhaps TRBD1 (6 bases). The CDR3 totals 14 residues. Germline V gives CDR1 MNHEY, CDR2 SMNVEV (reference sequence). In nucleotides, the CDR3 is TGTGCAAGCAAAGTTGGCAGGGGCGATGGGGGCTACACCTTC. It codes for CASKVGRGDGGYTF.

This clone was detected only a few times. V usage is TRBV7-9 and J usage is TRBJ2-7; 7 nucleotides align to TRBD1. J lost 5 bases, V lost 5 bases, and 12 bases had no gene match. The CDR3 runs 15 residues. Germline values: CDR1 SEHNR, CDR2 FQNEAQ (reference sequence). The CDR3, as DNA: TGTGCCAGCAGCAAGGACAGGTTCTCGTACCACGAGCAGTACTTC. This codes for CASSKDRFSYHEQYF.

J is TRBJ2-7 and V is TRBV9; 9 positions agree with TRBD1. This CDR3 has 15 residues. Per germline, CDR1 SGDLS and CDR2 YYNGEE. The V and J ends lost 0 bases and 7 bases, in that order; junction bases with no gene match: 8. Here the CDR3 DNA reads TGTGCCAGCAGCGTAGAGGGGACAGGGTCAGGTGAGCAGTACTTC. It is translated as CASSVEGTGSGEQYF.

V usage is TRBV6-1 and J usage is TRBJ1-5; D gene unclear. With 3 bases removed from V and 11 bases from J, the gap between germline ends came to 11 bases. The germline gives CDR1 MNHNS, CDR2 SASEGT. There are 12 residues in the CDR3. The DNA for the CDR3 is TGTGCCAGCAGTGAGAGTCCTGATGCCCAGCATTTT. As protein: CASSESPDAQHF.

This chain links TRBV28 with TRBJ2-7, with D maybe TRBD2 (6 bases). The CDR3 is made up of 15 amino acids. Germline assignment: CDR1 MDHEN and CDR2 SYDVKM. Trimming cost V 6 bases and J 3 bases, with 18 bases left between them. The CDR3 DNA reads TGTGCCAGCAGACCCCTCGGGGGAAACGACTACGAGCAGTACTTC. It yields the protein CASRPLGGNDYEQYF.

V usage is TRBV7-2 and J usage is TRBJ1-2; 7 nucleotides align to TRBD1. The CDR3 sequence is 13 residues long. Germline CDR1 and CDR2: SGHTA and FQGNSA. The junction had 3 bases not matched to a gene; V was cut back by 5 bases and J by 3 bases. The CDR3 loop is CASSPDRDYGYTF. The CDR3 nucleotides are TGTGCCAGCAGCCCAGACAGGGACTATGGCTACACCTTC.

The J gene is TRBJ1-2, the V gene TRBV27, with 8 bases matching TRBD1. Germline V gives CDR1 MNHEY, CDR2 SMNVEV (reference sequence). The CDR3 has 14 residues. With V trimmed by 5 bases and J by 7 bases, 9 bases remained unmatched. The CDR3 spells CASSPDRAVRGYTF. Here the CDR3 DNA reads TGTGCCAGCAGTCCGGACAGGGCGGTACGTGGCTACACCTTC.

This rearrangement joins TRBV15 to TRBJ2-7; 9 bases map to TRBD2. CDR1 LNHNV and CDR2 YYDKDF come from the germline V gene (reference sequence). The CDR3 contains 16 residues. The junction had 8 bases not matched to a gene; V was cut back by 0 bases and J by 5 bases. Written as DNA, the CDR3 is TGTGCCACCAGCAGAGATCGGGCTAGCGGGATCGACGAGCAGTACTTC. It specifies CATSRDRASGIDEQYF.

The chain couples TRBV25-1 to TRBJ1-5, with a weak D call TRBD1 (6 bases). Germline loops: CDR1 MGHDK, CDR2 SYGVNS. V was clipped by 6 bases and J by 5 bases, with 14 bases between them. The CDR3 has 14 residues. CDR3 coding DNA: TGTGCCAGCAGCTTCCGGGACACTGATCAGCCCCAGCATTTT. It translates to CASSFRDTDQPQHF.

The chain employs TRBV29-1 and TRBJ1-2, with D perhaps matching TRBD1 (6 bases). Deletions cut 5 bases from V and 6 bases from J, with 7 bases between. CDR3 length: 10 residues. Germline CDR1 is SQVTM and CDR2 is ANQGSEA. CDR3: CSVTGNGYTF. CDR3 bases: TGCAGCGTTACAGGGAATGGCTACACCTTC.

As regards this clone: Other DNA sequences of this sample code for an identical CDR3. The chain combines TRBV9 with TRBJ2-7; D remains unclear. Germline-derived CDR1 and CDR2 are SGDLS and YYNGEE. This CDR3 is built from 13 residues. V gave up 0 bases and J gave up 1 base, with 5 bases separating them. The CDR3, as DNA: TGTGCCAGCAGCGTAGAATCATCCTACGAGCAGTACTTC. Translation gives CASSVESSYEQYF. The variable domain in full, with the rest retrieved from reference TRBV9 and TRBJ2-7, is DSGVTQTPKHLITATGQRVTLRCSPRSGDLSVYWYQQSLDQGLQFLIQYYNGEERAKGNILERFSAQQFPDLHSELNLSSLELGDSALYFCASSVESSYEQYFGPGTRLTVT.

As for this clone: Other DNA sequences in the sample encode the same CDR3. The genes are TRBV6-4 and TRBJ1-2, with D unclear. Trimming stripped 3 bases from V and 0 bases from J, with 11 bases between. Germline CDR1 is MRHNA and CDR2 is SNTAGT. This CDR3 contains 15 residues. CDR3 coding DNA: TGTGCCAGCAGTGAAGGCTCAGGATCTAACTATGGCTACACCTTC. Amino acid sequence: CASSEGSGSNYGYTF.

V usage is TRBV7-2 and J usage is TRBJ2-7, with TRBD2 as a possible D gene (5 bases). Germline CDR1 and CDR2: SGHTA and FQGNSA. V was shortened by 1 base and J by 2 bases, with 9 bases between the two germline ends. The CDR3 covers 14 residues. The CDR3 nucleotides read TGTGCCAGCAGCTTAGACTCGGGGACCTACGAGCAGTACTTC. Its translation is CASSLDSGTYEQYF.

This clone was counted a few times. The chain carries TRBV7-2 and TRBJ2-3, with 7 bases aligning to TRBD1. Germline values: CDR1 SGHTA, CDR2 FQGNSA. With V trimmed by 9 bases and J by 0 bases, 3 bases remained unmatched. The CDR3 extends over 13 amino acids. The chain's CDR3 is CARGQSSTDTQYF. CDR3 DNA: TGTGCCAGGGGACAGTCTAGCACAGATACGCAGTATTTT.

CDR3 sequence (DNA): TGTGCCAGCAGCGTAGCGGCTGGGACAGGGGATGGCTACACCTTC. This codes for CASSVAAGTGDGYTF. The V and J genes are TRBV9 and TRBJ1-2; 10 nucleotides match TRBD1. Germline CDR1 SGDLS, CDR2 YYNGEE. The CDR3 length is 15 residues. V lost 0 bases to trimming and J lost 6 bases; unmatched junction nucleotides: 5.